One sample yielded the 4 T cell receptor beta chains listed below, sequenced in a study of cytomegalovirus exposure and HLA in healthy donors. The PCR ran on 60 Vbeta and 13 Jbeta primers. The method was immunoSEQ multiplex PCR; TCRdb's version includes in-frame clones alone and lacks a portion of them. This sample carries around 99,000 clones, over 70% of them seen once, and the ten largest clones take approximately 7.4%. The specimen was PBMCs. The source is a man aged 50 to 60 in good health and CMV-seropositive.

The chain joins TRBV6-5 to TRBJ2-3, with TRBD1 matching 9 bases. V gave up 4 bases and J gave up 3 bases; unmatched junction bases: 2. Germline V gene data show CDR1 as MNHEY and CDR2 as SVGAGI. CDR3 size: 14 residues. The CDR3 loop reads CASSWGQGTDTQYF. As DNA, the CDR3 is TGTGCCAGCAGTTGGGGACAGGGAACAGATACGCAGTATTTT.

The chain links TRBV27 to TRBJ2-3; maybe TRBD1 (6 bases). V was cut by 6 bases and J by 0 bases, with 13 bases left in between. The CDR3 consists of 15 residues. Germline values: CDR1 MNHEY, CDR2 SMNVEV (reference sequence). The DNA for the CDR3 is TGTGCCAGCAGGACCGTAGGGGGTAGCACAGATACGCAGTATTTT. Translating gives CASRTVGGSTDTQYF.

In this sample, this clone turned up once. The genes are TRBV10-3 and TRBJ1-1, with 11 bases that match TRBD1. CDR3 length: 14 amino acids. With V trimmed by 6 bases and J by 11 bases, 11 bases remained unmatched. CDR1 ENHRY and CDR2 SYGVKD come from the germline V gene. The chain's CDR3 is CAISDRTGGDEAFF. CDR3 DNA: TGTGCCATCAGCGACAGGACAGGGGGCGACGAGGCTTTCTTT.

The chain uses TRBV28 and TRBJ1-2, with 12 positions matching TRBD1. Germline V gives CDR1 MDHEN, CDR2 SYDVKM. The CDR3 has 15 amino acids. The CDR3 loop is CAQGDRGPGGYGYTF. The CDR3 DNA reads TGTGCTCAGGGGGACAGGGGGCCGGGCGGCTATGGCTACACCTTC.